These 21 T cell receptor beta chains originate from one sample sequenced in a study of blood T cell repertoires in COVID-19. TCRdb's table, derived via immunoSEQ multiplex PCR, lists solely in-frame clones and lacks some. The sample has some 280,000 clones, 89% seen once. The sequenced sample consisted of peripheral blood. These receptors came from a woman in her forties who had recovered from COVID-19.

The V and J genes are TRBV6-5 and TRBJ1-1; D is unresolved. Germline V gene lookup returns CDR1 MNHEY and CDR2 SVGAGI. Trimming left V 7 bases short and J 4 bases short, with 16 bases between. The CDR3 is 14 residues long. DNA of the CDR3: TGTGCCAGCACCCCTCTCAACGGTCTCACTGAAGCTTTCTTT. This sequence encodes CASTPLNGLTEAFF.

The chain couples TRBV18 to TRBJ2-2; D possibly corresponds to TRBD2 (5 bases). CDR1 is KGHSH, CDR2 LQKENI, per germline. The CDR3 runs 16 residues. V lost 2 bases to trimming and J lost 1 base, with 11 bases between them. CDR3 residues: CASSPIPRGNTGELFF. Here the CDR3 DNA reads TGTGCCAGCTCACCAATACCCCGGGGGAACACCGGGGAGCTGTTTTTT.

J is TRBJ2-3 and V is TRBV9; the match to TRBD1 covers 8 bases. After removal of 4 bases from V and 1 base from J, the junction contained 5 bases not matched to a gene. There are 15 residues in the CDR3. In germline, CDR1 is SGDLS, CDR2 YYNGEE. CDR3 DNA: TGTGCCAGCAGCCCAACGGGACAGGGCACAGATACGCAGTATTTT. Encoded protein: CASSPTGQGTDTQYF.

The chain recombines TRBV28 with TRBJ1-5, with D perhaps TRBD1 (6 bases). Trimming left V 6 bases short and J 2 bases short, with 14 bases between. In germline, CDR1 is MDHEN, CDR2 SYDVKM. The CDR3 has 15 amino acids. This CDR3 is CASRPTGSGNQPQHF. In DNA form, the CDR3 reads TGTGCCAGCAGACCCACAGGGTCGGGCAATCAGCCCCAGCATTTT. Supplemented by reference TRBV28 and TRBJ1-5, the full variable domain reads DVKVTQSSRYLVKRTGEKVFLECVQDMDHENMFWYRQDPGLGLRLIYFSYDVKMKEKGDIPEGYSVSREKKERFSLILESASTNQTSMYLCASRPTGSGNQPQHFGDGTRLSIL.

The chain is built from TRBV7-3 and TRBJ2-3; 11 positions match TRBD2. CDR1 SGHTA and CDR2 FQGTGA come from the germline V gene. Trimming removed 4 bases from V and 5 bases from J; junction bases left unmatched: 2. CDR3 length: 14 residues. The DNA of the CDR3 is TGTGCCAGCAGCTCAGGACTAGCGGGAGATACGCAGTATTTT. Amino acids: CASSSGLAGDTQYF.

CDR3 bases: TGTGCCAGCAGTTCCCGTTCCCCGAGCGGGAGGTTCGACTACGAGCAGTACTTC. Translating it yields CASSSRSPSGRFDYEQYF. The J gene is TRBJ2-7, the V gene TRBV27; 9 bases match TRBD2. This CDR3 region has 18 residues. V lost 4 bases and J lost 3; bases outside the gene matches: 16. Germline V gene data show CDR1 as MNHEY and CDR2 as SMNVEV (reference sequence).

This clone was recorded only once. The V call is TRBV24-1, the J call TRBJ2-5, with 9 bases matching TRBD1. CDR1 and CDR2 from the germline V gene are KGHDR and SFDVKD. The J segment lost 1 base and the V segment lost 0 bases, leaving 2 bases of the junction unmatched. The CDR3 consists of 16 residues. The CDR3 nucleotides read TGTGCCACCAGTGATTTGGCGGACAGGGGCCAAGAGACCCAGTACTTC. Protein: CATSDLADRGQETQYF.

This clone was seen more than once but under ten times. V is TRBV2 and J is TRBJ1-5; D may be TRBD1 (6 bases). The V end was cut by 5 bases, the J end by 0 bases, with 14 bases between. The CDR3 spans 16 residues. The germline CDR1 and CDR2 sequences are SNHLY and FYNNEI. CDR3 in DNA: TGTGCCAGCAGTACGATGAACAGGGTTAGCAATCAGCCCCAGCATTTT. This encodes CASSTMNRVSNQPQHF.

The chain is built from TRBV6-1 and TRBJ1-5; unclear D gene. V was shortened by 1 base and J by 0 bases, with 7 bases between the two germline ends. Germline V gene data show CDR1 as MNHNS and CDR2 as SASEGT. The CDR3 runs to 15 residues. The CDR3 DNA is TGTGCCAGCAGTGAAGGCAGTAATAGCAATCAGCCCCAGCATTTT. Amino acid sequence: CASSEGSNSNQPQHF.

V usage is TRBV3-1 (or the pseudogene TRBV3-2) and J usage is TRBJ2-1, with TRBD2 identical over 14 bases. The CDR3 has 15 residues. Germline lookup yields CDR1 LGHDT and CDR2 YNNKEL (reference sequence). J lost 11 bases, V lost 1 base, and 4 bases had no gene match. The CDR3 nucleotides read TGTGCCAGCAGCCAAGGACTAGCGGGAGGGATTCAGCAGTTCTTC. Translation gives CASSQGLAGGIQQFF.

The rearrangement uses TRBV11-2 and TRBJ1-2, with D tentatively TRBD1 (5 bases). Between the trimmed V and J ends, which lost 1 base and 7 bases, there was a span of 13 bases. Germline CDR1 and CDR2: SGHAT and FQNNGV. The CDR3 is made up of 14 amino acids. The CDR3 region has the DNA TGTGCCAGCAGCTTAGCCGACAGCGTCGGTGGCTACACCTTC. It codes for CASSLADSVGGYTF.

Points on this clone: Other DNA sequences in this specimen translate into the identical CDR3. J is TRBJ2-2 and V is TRBV5-6; D perhaps matches TRBD1 (6 bases). Between the trimmed V and J ends, which lost 1 base and 1 base, there was a span of 11 bases. The CDR3 runs to 16 residues. The germline V gene encodes CDR1 SGHDT and CDR2 YYEEEE. CDR3 sequence (DNA): TGTGCCAGCAGCTTGAGTCAGGGGCGGAACACCGGGGAGCTGTTTTTT. Encoded protein: CASSLSQGRNTGELFF. The whole variable domain, remainder taken from reference TRBV5-6 and TRBJ2-2, is DAGVTQSPTHLIKTRGQQVTLRCSPKSGHDTVSWYQQALGQGPQFIFQYYEEEERQRGNFPDRFSGHQFPNYSSELNVNALLLGDSALYLCASSLSQGRNTGELFFGEGSRLTVL.

As DNA, the CDR3 is TGTGCCTGGAGTTCCACGACAGGGGTGCGCACCGGGGAGCTGTTTTTT. This codes for CAWSSTTGVRTGELFF. This sequence joins TRBV30 and TRBJ2-2, with TRBD1 identical over 8 bases. Looked up from germline, CDR1 is GTSNPN and CDR2 is SVGIG (reference sequence). The V segment lost 2 bases and the J segment 4 bases; nucleotides outside the gene matches: 9. The length of the CDR3 is 16 residues.

The J gene is TRBJ2-7, the V gene TRBV13; 7 positions match TRBD1. This CDR3 region has 15 residues. The germline V gene encodes CDR1 PRHDT and CDR2 FYEKMQ (reference sequence). Trimming took 5 bases from V and 2 from J; bases not matched to a gene: 9. CDR3 protein: CASSALGQATYEQYF. In nucleotides, the CDR3 is TGTGCCAGCAGCGCACTCGGACAGGCGACCTACGAGCAGTACTTC.

The chain has TRBV19 and TRBJ2-3; no clear D gene. Germline-derived CDR1 and CDR2 are LNHDA and SQIVND (reference sequence). This CDR3 contains 14 residues. Trimming left V 2 bases short and J 1 base short, with 7 bases between. In DNA form, the CDR3 reads TGTGCCAGTAGTATACTAGACGGCACAGATACGCAGTATTTT. This gives the protein CASSILDGTDTQYF.

V and J are TRBV3-1 (or the pseudogene TRBV3-2) and TRBJ2-3, with a possible D match to TRBD2 (6 bases). V shed 1 base and J shed 3 bases, with 8 bases lying between them. The length of the CDR3 is 14 residues. Germline values: CDR1 LGHDT, CDR2 YNNKEL (reference sequence). The CDR3 DNA is TGTGCCAGCAGCCAAGGACTAGTGACAGATACGCAGTATTTT. Translation: CASSQGLVTDTQYF.

The J gene is TRBJ2-5, the V gene TRBV10-3, with a tentative D call TRBD2 (5 bases). Germline lookup yields CDR1 ENHRY and CDR2 SYGVKD. CDR3 length equals 15 residues. Trimming removed 4 bases at V and 0 bases at J, with 12 bases between. The CDR3 loop is CAISGGVEYQETQYF. CDR3 coding DNA: TGTGCCATCAGTGGGGGAGTAGAGTACCAAGAGACCCAGTACTTC.

The V and J genes are TRBV7-8 and TRBJ2-1; the D gene is possibly TRBD1 (6 bases). This CDR3 is 16 amino acids long. With 1 base removed from V and 5 bases from J, the gap between germline ends came to 15 bases. CDR1 is SGHVS, CDR2 FQNEAQ, per germline. This CDR3 reads CASSLEFQGWDNEQFF. For the CDR3, the DNA is TGTGCCAGCAGCTTAGAGTTTCAGGGGTGGGACAATGAGCAGTTCTTC.

The rearrangement uses TRBV9 and TRBJ2-1, with 13 nucleotides matching TRBD2. After removal of 4 bases from V and 8 bases from J, the junction contained 15 bases not matched to a gene. The CDR3 contains 18 residues. Germline V lookup: CDR1 SGDLS, CDR2 YYNGEE. The CDR3 region has the DNA TGTGCCAGCAGCCGGTCGTATGGACTAGCGGGAGCCGGGGATGAGCAGTTCTTC. It yields the protein CASSRSYGLAGAGDEQFF.

This chain joins TRBV5-1 and TRBJ2-1, with D tentatively TRBD2 (7 bases). Germline V gene data show CDR1 as SGHRS and CDR2 as YFSETQ. Trimming removed 4 bases from V and 2 bases from J, with 19 bases in between. The CDR3 contains 17 residues. The CDR3 protein is CASSRGAGDPPYNEQFF. CDR3 sequence (DNA): TGCGCCAGCAGCAGGGGGGCGGGAGACCCCCCCTACAATGAGCAGTTCTTC.

This chain uses TRBV10-3 with TRBJ1-1, with D possibly TRBD1 on 5 matching bases. CDR1 is ENHRY, CDR2 SYGVKD, per germline. The CDR3 covers 17 residues. V was cut by 1 base and J by 1 base, with 16 bases left in between. CDR3 in DNA: TGTGCCATCAGTGAGTTAATGGGACTCTGGGGGAACACTGAAGCTTTCTTT. Encoded protein: CAISELMGLWGNTEAFF.